This passage covers 22 T cell receptor beta chains from one sample sequenced in a study of blood T cell repertoires in COVID-19. The assay was immunoSEQ multiplex PCR, and TCRdb's table has in-frame clones only and misses some. The repertoire holds 250,000 or so clones, with 80% to 90% as singletons. Sequenced input: peripheral blood. The receptors were sampled from a woman between 40 and 55 years old who had recovered from COVID-19.

This chain links TRBV27 with TRBJ2-1; 9 bases align to TRBD2. With 6 bases clipped from V and 2 bases from J, the junction kept 5 bases outside the gene matches. Germline-derived CDR1 and CDR2 are MNHEY and SMNVEV (reference sequence). This CDR3 spans 15 amino acids. This chain's CDR3 is CASSSPSGAYNEQFF. In nucleotides, the CDR3 is TGTGCCAGCAGCTCCCCTAGCGGGGCCTACAATGAGCAGTTCTTC.

This chain links TRBV15 with TRBJ1-5; D is undetermined. The CDR3 runs 14 residues. With 2 bases removed from V and 4 bases from J, the gap between germline ends came to 9 bases. CDR1 LNHNV and CDR2 YYDKDF come from the germline V gene (reference sequence). This CDR3 is CATSRLQFNQPQHF. CDR3 coding DNA: TGTGCCACCAGCAGATTACAGTTTAATCAGCCCCAGCATTTT.

V and J are TRBV9 and TRBJ2-1; 8 bases agree with TRBD1. CDR3 size: 15 residues. J gave up 8 bases and V 6 bases, and 13 bases lay outside the gene matches. Germline CDR1 SGDLS, CDR2 YYNGEE. This CDR3 reads CASTETGVIIDEQFF. For the CDR3, the DNA is TGTGCCAGCACCGAGACAGGGGTAATTATCGATGAGCAGTTCTTC. Together with reference TRBV9 and TRBJ2-1, the CDR3 gives the full variable domain: DSGVTQTPKHLITATGQRVTLRCSPRSGDLSVYWYQQSLDQGLQFLIQYYNGEERAKGNILERFSAQQFPDLHSELNLSSLELGDSALYFCASTETGVIIDEQFFGPGTRLTVL.

The rearrangement links TRBV5-4 to TRBJ2-5, with TRBD1 matching 7 bases. V lost 5 bases and J lost 5; bases outside the gene matches: 6. Germline lookup yields CDR1 SGHNT and CDR2 YYREEE (reference sequence). The CDR3 consists of 13 residues. The CDR3 here is CASRLTGMETQYF. The DNA of the CDR3 is TGTGCCAGCAGGCTGACAGGGATGGAGACCCAGTACTTC.

The chain links TRBV6-5 to TRBJ1-2; tentative D call: TRBD1 (6 bases). The CDR3 loop spans 15 amino acids. The V and J ends lost 0 bases and 4 bases respectively, with 12 bases between them. Germline lookup yields CDR1 MNHEY and CDR2 SVGAGI. This CDR3 is CASSYSSTGFYGYTF. In DNA form, the CDR3 reads TGTGCCAGCAGTTACTCGAGTACAGGGTTCTATGGCTACACCTTC.

This CDR3 is CASSPRTGFHEQYV. CDR3 DNA sequence: TGTGCCAGCAGTCCTCGGACAGGGTTTCACGAGCAGTACGTC. The chain employs TRBV2 and TRBJ2-7, with 8 bases that match TRBD1. From germline, CDR1 is SNHLY and CDR2 FYNNEI. The CDR3 is made up of 14 amino acids. The junction had 8 bases not matched to a gene; V was cut back by 5 bases and J by 5 bases.

The chain recombines TRBV6-5 with TRBJ2-1; 8 bases align to TRBD2. The CDR3 runs 15 residues. The ends lost 6 bases at V and 5 bases at J; junction bases unmatched: 9. CDR1 and CDR2 from the germline V gene are MNHEY and SVGAGI. The CDR3 nucleotides are TGTGCCAGCAGATCCCGGGGGGGCCCAGACAATGAGCAGTTCTTC. Translating gives CASRSRGGPDNEQFF.

Turning to this clone: One junction end does not reproduce the germline sequence, and a read error may be involved. This chain connects TRBV7-9 to TRBJ2-3; D is uncertain. Germline loops: CDR1 SEHNR, CDR2 FQNEAQ (reference sequence). CDR3 size: 14 residues. Here the CDR3 reads CACSSFSYVDTQYF. DNA of the CDR3: TGTGCCTGCAGCTCTTTTTCCTACGTGGATACGCAGTATTTT.

CDR3 DNA sequence: TGTGCCAGCTCACCGGGGACAGCTAGCAATCAGCCCCAGCATTTT. It is translated as CASSPGTASNQPQHF. The J gene is TRBJ1-5, the V gene TRBV18; 7 positions match TRBD1. The CDR3 has 15 residues. CDR1 and CDR2 from the germline V gene are KGHSH and LQKENI. V was pared by 3 bases and J by 0 bases, with 2 bases of the junction left unmatched.

This chain connects TRBV5-1 to TRBJ2-7; 9 nucleotides line up with TRBD2. Germline values: CDR1 SGHRS, CDR2 YFSETQ. This CDR3 has 16 amino acids. Trimming at V came to 0 bases and at J to 0 bases, leaving 4 bases not matched to a gene. The CDR3 DNA sequence: TGCGCCAGCAGCTTGGGGGTAGCGGGAGTCTCCTACGAGCAGTACGTC. Translation gives CASSLGVAGVSYEQYV.

Ten or more counts support this clone. The chain couples TRBV11-2 to TRBJ2-7, with TRBD2 identical over 8 bases. The V and J ends lost 3 bases and 0 bases, in that order; junction bases with no gene match: 10. The CDR3 is 17 residues long. Germline CDR1 and CDR2: SGHAT and FQNNGV. The CDR3 region is CASSLRGSGGSSYEQYV. DNA of the CDR3: TGTGCCAGCAGCTTGCGTGGGAGCGGGGGAAGCTCCTACGAGCAGTACGTC.

As DNA, the CDR3 is TGTGCCAGCATACTAGCGGGAGGGGTCAATGAGCAGTTCTTC. Its translation is CASILAGGVNEQFF. The gene calls are TRBV28 and TRBJ2-1; 13 bases align to TRBD2. The germline V gene encodes CDR1 MDHEN and CDR2 SYDVKM. Trimming took 7 bases from V and 6 from J; bases not matched to a gene: 3. This CDR3 has 14 amino acids.

The chain links TRBV5-6 to TRBJ2-2; TRBD2 agrees at 15 bases. The CDR3 runs to 16 residues. Germline loops: CDR1 SGHDT, CDR2 YYEEEE. Trimming removed 4 bases from V and 5 bases from J; junction bases left unmatched: 3. CDR3 loop: CASSPGLAGGTGELFF. The CDR3 DNA is TGTGCCAGCAGCCCCGGACTAGCGGGAGGGACCGGGGAGCTGTTTTTT. Together with reference TRBV5-6 and TRBJ2-2, the CDR3 gives the full variable domain: DAGVTQSPTHLIKTRGQQVTLRCSPKSGHDTVSWYQQALGQGPQFIFQYYEEEERQRGNFPDRFSGHQFPNYSSELNVNALLLGDSALYLCASSPGLAGGTGELFFGEGSRLTVL.

There are a few counts of this clone. The chain carries TRBV14 and TRBJ2-1; 7 nucleotides match TRBD2. From germline, CDR1 is SGHDN and CDR2 FVKESK. The CDR3 spans 19 residues. V was pared by 4 bases and J by 4 bases, with 19 bases of the junction left unmatched. In DNA, the CDR3 is TGTGCCAGCAGCCCTAATTTCAGTCCGCGGGAGTTAGGTTACAATGAGCAGTTCTTC. Translation: CASSPNFSPRELGYNEQFF.

The chain has TRBV29-1 and TRBJ1-1; D is uncertain. The germline CDR1 and CDR2 sequences are SQVTM and ANQGSEA. The length of the CDR3 is 11 residues. The germline V and J ends were trimmed by 4 bases and 5 bases, with 8 bases remaining between them. The CDR3 nucleotides are TGCAGCGTTGTTGGAGGTACTGAAGCTTTCTTT. It is translated as CSVVGGTEAFF.

This chain connects TRBV5-6 to TRBJ2-2, with a possible D match to TRBD1 (6 bases). V lost 4 bases, J lost 1 base, and 8 bases lay in between. Germline loops: CDR1 SGHDT, CDR2 YYEEEE. This CDR3 region has 14 residues. CDR3 region: CASSLTGNTGELFF. The CDR3 bases are TGTGCCAGCAGCCTGACAGGGAACACCGGGGAGCTGTTTTTT. Full variable domain (outside the CDR3, taken from reference TRBV5-6 and TRBJ2-2): DAGVTQSPTHLIKTRGQQVTLRCSPKSGHDTVSWYQQALGQGPQFIFQYYEEEERQRGNFPDRFSGHQFPNYSSELNVNALLLGDSALYLCASSLTGNTGELFFGEGSRLTVL.

This clone has only a few counts. Other DNA sequences in this specimen translate into the identical CDR3. This chain connects TRBV3-1 (or the pseudogene TRBV3-2) to TRBJ1-1, with D tentatively TRBD1 (5 bases). Germline V CDR1 and CDR2: LGHDT, YNNKEL (reference sequence). The CDR3 has 13 residues. Trimming took 1 base from V and 4 from J, leaving 7 bases between them. DNA for the CDR3: TGTGCCAGCAGCCAAGTGGGGGGCACTGAAGCTTTCTTT. Translation gives CASSQVGGTEAFF.

The chain is built from TRBV14 and TRBJ2-5, with 13 bases identical to TRBD2. The CDR3 covers 17 residues. V shed 4 bases and J 4 bases; nucleotides not matched to a gene: 9. The germline gives CDR1 SGHDN, CDR2 FVKESK. The CDR3 DNA is TGTGCCAGCAGCCTTTCGAAGGGACTAGCGGGAATAGAGACCCAGTACTTC. Translation: CASSLSKGLAGIETQYF.

V gene TRBV28 combines with J gene TRBJ2-1, with a tentative D call TRBD2 (6 bases). The CDR3 consists of 11 residues. Trimming stripped 6 bases from V and 10 bases from J, with 10 bases between. Germline CDR1 MDHEN, CDR2 SYDVKM. CDR3 region: CASRMGLEQFF. The CDR3 bases are TGTGCCAGCAGAATGGGACTGGAGCAGTTCTTC.

This clone was observed a single time. This chain uses TRBV28 with TRBJ1-6; D ambiguous. Trimming took 7 bases from V and 13 from J, leaving 17 bases between them. In germline, CDR1 is MDHEN, CDR2 SYDVKM. This CDR3 has 13 amino acids. CDR3 residues: CASIGAVGFPLHF. The CDR3 nucleotides are TGTGCCAGCATAGGCGCGGTAGGTTTCCCCCTCCACTTT.

The rearrangement links TRBV14 to TRBJ1-6, with no clear D. The CDR3 runs 13 residues. V lost 0 bases, J lost 12 bases, and 9 bases lay in between. Germline V CDR1 and CDR2: SGHDN, FVKESK. CDR3 bases: TGTGCCAGCAGCCAAGATCAAAGGAGACCCCTCCACTTT. This codes for CASSQDQRRPLHF.

The chain joins TRBV5-1 to TRBJ2-1, with TRBD2 matching 9 bases. Trimming took 4 bases from V and 0 from J; bases not matched to a gene: 8. Germline CDR1 and CDR2: SGHRS and YFSETQ. The CDR3 consists of 17 residues. The CDR3 region has the DNA TGCGCCAGCAGCCTGGGACTAGCCAGGAGCTCCTACAATGAGCAGTTCTTC. Its protein product is CASSLGLARSSYNEQFF. Complete variable domain (other parts from reference TRBV5-1 and TRBJ2-1): KAGVTQTPRYLIKTRGQQVTLSCSPISGHRSVSWYQQTPGQGLQFLFEYFSETQRNKGNFPGRFSGRQFSNSRSEMNVSTLELGDSALYLCASSLGLARSSYNEQFFGPGTRLTVL.